Many counts were recorded for the clone carrying this T cell receptor beta chain. Its antigen is unidentified. This sample's TCRbeta library carried unique molecular identifier barcodes. One entry per CDR3 protein results from TCRdb running MiXCR on the PCR reads. The data hold about 980,000 distinct CDR3 sequences, with roughly 29% observed a single time. The CDR3 length is 12 residues. CDR1 SGHRS and CDR2 YFSETQ come from the germline V gene. Trimming pared 0 bases from V and 4 bases from J, leaving 2 bases between. The data were obtained in a study of T-cell reconstitution after alpha-beta-depleted transplantation in children. Whole-study results and caveats: At day 60, the high TCRbeta diversity found in some patients originated from recipient T cells and thymic progenitors that had survived. One year post-transplant, T-cell counts and diversity were largely derived from T cells produced anew.

This clonotype was obtained from a boy less than two years old who had a stem cell transplant for SCID, so the T cells may come from the graft donor. The specimen was PBMCs, mostly from graft donor cells, collected 360 days after TCRalphabeta/CD19-depleted stem cell transplant. The chain combines TRBV5-1 with TRBJ2-1; the D is unclear. The CDR3 here is CASSLDYNEQFF. Here the CDR3 DNA reads TGCGCCAGCAGCTTGGATTACAATGAGCAGTTCTTC.